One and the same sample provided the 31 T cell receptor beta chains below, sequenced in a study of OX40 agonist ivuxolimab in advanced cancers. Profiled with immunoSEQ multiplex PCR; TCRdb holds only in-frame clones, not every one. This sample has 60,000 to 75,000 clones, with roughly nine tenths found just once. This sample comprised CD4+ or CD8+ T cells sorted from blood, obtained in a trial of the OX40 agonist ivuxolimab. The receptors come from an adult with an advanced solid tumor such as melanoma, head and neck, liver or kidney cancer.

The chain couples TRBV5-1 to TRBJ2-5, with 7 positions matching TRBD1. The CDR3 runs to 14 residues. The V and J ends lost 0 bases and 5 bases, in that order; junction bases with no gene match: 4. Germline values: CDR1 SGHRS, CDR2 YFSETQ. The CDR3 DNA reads TGCGCCAGCAGCTTGGCACAGGGGCTGGAGACCCAGTACTTC. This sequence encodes CASSLAQGLETQYF. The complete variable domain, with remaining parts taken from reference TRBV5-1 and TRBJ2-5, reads KAGVTQTPRYLIKTRGQQVTLSCSPISGHRSVSWYQQTPGQGLQFLFEYFSETQRNKGNFPGRFSGRQFSNSRSEMNVSTLELGDSALYLCASSLAQGLETQYFGPGTRLLVL.

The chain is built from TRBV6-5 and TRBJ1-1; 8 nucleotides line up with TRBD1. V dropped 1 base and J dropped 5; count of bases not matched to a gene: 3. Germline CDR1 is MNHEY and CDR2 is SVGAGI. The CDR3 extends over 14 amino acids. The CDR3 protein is CASSYYRGETEAFF. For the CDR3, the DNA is TGTGCCAGCAGTTACTACAGGGGGGAAACTGAAGCTTTCTTT.

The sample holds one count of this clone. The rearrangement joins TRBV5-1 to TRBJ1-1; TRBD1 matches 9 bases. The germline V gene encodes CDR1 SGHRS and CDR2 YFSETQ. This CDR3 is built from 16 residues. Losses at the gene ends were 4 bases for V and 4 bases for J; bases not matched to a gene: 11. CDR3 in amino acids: CASSTGQGLASTEAFF. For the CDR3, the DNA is TGCGCCAGCAGCACCGGACAGGGGCTAGCTAGCACTGAAGCTTTCTTT.

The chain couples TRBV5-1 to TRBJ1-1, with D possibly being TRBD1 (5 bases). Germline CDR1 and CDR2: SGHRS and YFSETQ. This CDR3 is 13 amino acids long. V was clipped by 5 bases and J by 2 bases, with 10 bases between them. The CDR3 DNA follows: TGCGCCAGCAGAGGGGTAGGCAACACTGAAGCTTTCTTT. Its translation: CASRGVGNTEAFF.

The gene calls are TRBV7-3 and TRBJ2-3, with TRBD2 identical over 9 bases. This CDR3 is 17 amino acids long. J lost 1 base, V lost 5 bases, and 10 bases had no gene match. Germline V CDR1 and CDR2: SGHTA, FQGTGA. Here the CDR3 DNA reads TGTGCCAGCAGCACAAGTGGGACTAGCCCTGGCACAGATACGCAGTATTTT. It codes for CASSTSGTSPGTDTQYF.

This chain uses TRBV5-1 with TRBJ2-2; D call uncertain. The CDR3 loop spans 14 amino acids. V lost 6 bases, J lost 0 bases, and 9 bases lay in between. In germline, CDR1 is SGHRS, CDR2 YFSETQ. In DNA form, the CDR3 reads TGCGCCAGCACCAACCGACCGAACACCGGGGAGCTGTTTTTT. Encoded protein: CASTNRPNTGELFF.

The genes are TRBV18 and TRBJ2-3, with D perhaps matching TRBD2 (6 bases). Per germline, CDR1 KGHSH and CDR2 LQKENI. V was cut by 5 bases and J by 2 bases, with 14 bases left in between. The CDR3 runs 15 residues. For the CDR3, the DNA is TGTGCCAGCTCATCCTCAACGGGGGTCACAGATACGCAGTATTTT. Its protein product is CASSSSTGVTDTQYF.

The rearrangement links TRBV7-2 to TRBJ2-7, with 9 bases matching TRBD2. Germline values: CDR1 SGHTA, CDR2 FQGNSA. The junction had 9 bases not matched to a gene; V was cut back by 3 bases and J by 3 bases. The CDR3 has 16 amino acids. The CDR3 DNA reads TGTGCCAGCAGCTTTACTACAACTAGCGGGTTCTACGAGCAGTACTTC. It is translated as CASSFTTTSGFYEQYF.

The CDR3 DNA sequence: TGTGCCAGCAGTTCGGACACGGAAAGCACAGATACGCAGTATTTT. It translates to CASSSDTESTDTQYF. The rearrangement links TRBV6-6 to TRBJ2-3, with D tentatively TRBD1 (5 bases). This CDR3 has 15 amino acids. V was clipped by 4 bases and J by 0 bases, with 11 bases between them. Germline values: CDR1 MNHNY, CDR2 SVGAGI (reference sequence).

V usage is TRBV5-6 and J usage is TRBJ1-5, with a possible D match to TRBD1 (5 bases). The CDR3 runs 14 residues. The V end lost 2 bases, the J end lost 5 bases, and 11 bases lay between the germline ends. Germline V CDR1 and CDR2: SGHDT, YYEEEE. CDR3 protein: CASSFYRDDQPQHF. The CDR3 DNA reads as TGTGCCAGCAGCTTCTATAGGGACGATCAGCCCCAGCATTTT.

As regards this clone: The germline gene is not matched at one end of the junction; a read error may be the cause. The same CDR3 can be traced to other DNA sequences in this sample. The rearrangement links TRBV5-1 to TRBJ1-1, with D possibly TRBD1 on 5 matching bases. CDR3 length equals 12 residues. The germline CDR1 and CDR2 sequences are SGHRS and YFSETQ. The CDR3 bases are TGTGCCAGCAGCTTGAGGGGCACTGAAGCTTTCTTT. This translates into CASSLRGTEAFF.

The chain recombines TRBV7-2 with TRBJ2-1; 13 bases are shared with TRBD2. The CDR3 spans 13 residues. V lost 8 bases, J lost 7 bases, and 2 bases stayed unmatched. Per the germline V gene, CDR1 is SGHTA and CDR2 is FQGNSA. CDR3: CASGLAGVNEQFF. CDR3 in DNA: TGTGCCAGCGGACTAGCGGGAGTGAATGAGCAGTTCTTC. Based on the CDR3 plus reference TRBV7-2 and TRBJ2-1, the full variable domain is GAGVSQSPSNKVTEKGKDVELRCDPISGHTALYWYRQSLGQGLEFLIYFQGNSAPDKSGLPSDRFSAERTGGSVSTLTIQRTQQEDSAVYLCASGLAGVNEQFFGPGTRLTVL.

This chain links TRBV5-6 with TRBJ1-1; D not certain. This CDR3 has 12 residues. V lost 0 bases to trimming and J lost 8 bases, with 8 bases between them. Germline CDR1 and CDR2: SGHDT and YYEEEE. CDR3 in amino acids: CASSLAYLEAFF. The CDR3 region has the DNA TGTGCCAGCAGCTTGGCATACTTAGAAGCTTTCTTT.

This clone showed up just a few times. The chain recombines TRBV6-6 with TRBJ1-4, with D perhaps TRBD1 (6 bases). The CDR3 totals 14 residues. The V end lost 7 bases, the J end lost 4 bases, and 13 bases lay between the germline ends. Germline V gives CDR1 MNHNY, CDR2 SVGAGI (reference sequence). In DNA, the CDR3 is TGTGCCAGCATGCCAGGGGAGATTAATGAAAAACTGTTTTTT. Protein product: CASMPGEINEKLFF.

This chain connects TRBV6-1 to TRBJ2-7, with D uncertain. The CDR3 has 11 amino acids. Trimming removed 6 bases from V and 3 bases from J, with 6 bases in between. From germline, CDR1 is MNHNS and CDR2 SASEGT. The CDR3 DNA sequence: TGTGCCAGCAGGTCATACTACGAGCAGTACTTC. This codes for CASRSYYEQYF.

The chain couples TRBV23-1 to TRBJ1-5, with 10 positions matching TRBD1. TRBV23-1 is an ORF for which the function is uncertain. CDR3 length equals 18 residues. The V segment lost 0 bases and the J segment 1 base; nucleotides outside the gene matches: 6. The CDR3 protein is CASSQSEGTGESNQPQHF. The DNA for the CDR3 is TGCGCCAGCAGTCAATCGGAGGGGACAGGGGAGAGCAATCAGCCCCAGCATTTT.

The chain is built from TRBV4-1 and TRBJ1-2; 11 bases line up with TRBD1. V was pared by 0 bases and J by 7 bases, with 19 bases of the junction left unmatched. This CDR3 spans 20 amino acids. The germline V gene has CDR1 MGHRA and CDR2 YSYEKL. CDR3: CASSQEYLLLGQGEFGGYTF. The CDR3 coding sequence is TGCGCCAGCAGCCAAGAATATCTCCTTTTGGGACAGGGGGAATTTGGTGGCTACACCTTC.

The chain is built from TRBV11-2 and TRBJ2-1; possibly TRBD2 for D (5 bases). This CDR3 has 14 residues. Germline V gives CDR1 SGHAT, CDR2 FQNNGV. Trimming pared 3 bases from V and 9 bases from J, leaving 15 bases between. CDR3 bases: TGTGCCAGCAGCTTCGACTTGCCCCGGGGTGAGCAGTTCTTC. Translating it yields CASSFDLPRGEQFF. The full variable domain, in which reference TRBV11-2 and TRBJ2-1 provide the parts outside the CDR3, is EAGVAQSPRYKIIEKRQSVAFWCNPISGHATLYWYQQILGQGPKLLIQFQNNGVVDDSQLPKDRFSAERLKGVDSTLKIQPAKLEDSAVYLCASSFDLPRGEQFFGPGTRLTVL.

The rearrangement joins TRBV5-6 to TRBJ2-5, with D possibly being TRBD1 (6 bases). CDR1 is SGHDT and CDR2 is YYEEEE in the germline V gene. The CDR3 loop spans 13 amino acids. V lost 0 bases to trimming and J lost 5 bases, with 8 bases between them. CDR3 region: CASSLAQGETQYF. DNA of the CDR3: TGTGCCAGCAGCTTGGCCCAGGGGGAGACCCAGTACTTC.

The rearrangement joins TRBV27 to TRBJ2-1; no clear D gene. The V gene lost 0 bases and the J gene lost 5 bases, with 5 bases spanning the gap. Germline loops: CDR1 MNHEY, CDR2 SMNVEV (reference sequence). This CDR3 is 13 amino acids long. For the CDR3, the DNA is TGTGCCAGCAGTTTATCCCAGGACAATGAGCAGTTCTTC. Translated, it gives CASSLSQDNEQFF.

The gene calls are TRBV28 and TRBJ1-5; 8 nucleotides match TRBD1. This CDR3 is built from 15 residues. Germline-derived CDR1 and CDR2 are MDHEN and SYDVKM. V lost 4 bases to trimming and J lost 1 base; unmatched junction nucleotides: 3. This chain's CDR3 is CASSYNRGSNQPQHF. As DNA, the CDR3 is TGTGCCAGCAGTTACAACAGGGGGAGCAATCAGCCCCAGCATTTT.

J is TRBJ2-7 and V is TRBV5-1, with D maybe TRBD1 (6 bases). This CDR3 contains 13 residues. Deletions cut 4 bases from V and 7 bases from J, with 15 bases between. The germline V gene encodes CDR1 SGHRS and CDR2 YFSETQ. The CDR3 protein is CASSTDSPMEQYF. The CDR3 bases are TGCGCCAGCAGCACGGACAGCCCGATGGAGCAGTACTTC.

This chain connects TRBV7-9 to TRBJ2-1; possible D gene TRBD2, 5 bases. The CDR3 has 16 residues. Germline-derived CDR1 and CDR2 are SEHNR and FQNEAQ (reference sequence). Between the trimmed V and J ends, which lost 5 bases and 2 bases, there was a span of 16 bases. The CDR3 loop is CASSHPVSDAYNEQFF. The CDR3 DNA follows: TGTGCCAGCAGCCACCCTGTTAGCGACGCCTACAATGAGCAGTTCTTC.

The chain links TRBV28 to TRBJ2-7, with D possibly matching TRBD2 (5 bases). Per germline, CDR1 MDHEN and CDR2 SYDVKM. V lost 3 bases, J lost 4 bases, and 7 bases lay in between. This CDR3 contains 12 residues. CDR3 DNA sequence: TGTGCCAGCAGTTTTCGGGGATACGAGCAGTACTTC. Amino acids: CASSFRGYEQYF.

The CDR3 reads CASSPGYEVSYTF. Here the CDR3 DNA reads TGTGCCAGCAGCCCGGGGTACGAGGTGAGCTACACCTTC. This chain links TRBV28 with TRBJ1-2; no definite D call. The CDR3 has 13 amino acids. In germline, CDR1 is MDHEN, CDR2 SYDVKM. Trimming pared 6 bases from V and 9 bases from J, leaving 17 bases between.

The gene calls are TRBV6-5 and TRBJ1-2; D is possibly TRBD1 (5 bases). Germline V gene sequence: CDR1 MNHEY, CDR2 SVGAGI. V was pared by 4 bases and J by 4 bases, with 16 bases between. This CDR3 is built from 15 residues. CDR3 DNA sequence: TGTGCCAGCAGTTTCACCTTAGAGGGGAGCTATGGCTACACCTTC. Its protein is CASSFTLEGSYGYTF.

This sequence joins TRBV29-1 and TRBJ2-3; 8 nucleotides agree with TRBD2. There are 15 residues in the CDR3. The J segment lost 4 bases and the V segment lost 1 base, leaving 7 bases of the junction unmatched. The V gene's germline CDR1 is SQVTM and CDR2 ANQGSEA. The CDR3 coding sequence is TGCAGCGTTGAAGGGCGCGGGAGGTTCTCAGATACGCAGTATTTT. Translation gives CSVEGRGRFSDTQYF.

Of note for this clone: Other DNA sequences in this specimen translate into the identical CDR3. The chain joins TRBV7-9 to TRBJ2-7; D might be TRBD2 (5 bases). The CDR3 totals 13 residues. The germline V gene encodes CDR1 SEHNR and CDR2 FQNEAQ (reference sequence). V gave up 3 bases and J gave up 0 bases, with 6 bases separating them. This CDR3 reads CASSFGSSYEQYF. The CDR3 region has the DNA TGTGCCAGCAGCTTTGGGAGCTCCTACGAGCAGTACTTC.

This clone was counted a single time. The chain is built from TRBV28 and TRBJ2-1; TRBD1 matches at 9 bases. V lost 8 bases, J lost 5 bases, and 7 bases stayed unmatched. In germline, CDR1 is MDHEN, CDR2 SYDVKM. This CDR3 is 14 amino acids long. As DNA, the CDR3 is TGTGCCAGCGAACGGACAGGGGAGGACAATGAGCAGTTCTTC. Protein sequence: CASERTGEDNEQFF.

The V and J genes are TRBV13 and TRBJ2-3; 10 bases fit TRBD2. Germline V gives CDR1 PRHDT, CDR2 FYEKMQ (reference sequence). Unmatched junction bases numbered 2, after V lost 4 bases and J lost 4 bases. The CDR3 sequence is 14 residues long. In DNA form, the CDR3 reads TGTGCCAGCAGCTCTAGCGGGAGCCCAGATACGCAGTATTTT. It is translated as CASSSSGSPDTQYF.

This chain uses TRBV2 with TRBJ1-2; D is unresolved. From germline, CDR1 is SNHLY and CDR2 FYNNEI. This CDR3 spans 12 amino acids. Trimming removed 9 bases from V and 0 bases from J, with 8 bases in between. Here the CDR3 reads CARRLTNYGYTF. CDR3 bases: TGTGCCAGGAGACTTACTAACTATGGCTACACCTTC.